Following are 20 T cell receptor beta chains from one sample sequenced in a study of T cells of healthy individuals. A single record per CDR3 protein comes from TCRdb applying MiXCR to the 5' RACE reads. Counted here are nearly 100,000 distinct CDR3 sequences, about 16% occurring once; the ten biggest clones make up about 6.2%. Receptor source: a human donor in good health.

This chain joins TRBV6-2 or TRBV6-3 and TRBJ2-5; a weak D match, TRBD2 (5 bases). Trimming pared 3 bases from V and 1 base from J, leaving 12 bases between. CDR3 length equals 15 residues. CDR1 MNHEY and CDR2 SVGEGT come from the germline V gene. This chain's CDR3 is CASSYGLLIQETQYF. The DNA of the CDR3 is TGTGCCAGCAGTTATGGACTCCTGATCCAAGAGACCCAGTACTTC.

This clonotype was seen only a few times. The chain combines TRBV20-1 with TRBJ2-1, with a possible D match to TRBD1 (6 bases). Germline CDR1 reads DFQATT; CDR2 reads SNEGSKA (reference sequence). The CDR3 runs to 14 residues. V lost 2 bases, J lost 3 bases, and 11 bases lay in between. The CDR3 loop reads CSARIGGSYNEQFF. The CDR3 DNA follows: TGCAGTGCTAGAATAGGGGGAAGCTACAATGAGCAGTTCTTC.

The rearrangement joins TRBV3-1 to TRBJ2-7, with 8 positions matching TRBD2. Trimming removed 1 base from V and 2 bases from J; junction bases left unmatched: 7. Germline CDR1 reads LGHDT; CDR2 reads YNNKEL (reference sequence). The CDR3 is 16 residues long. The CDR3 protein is CASSQVGSGSPYEQYF. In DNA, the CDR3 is TGTGCCAGCAGCCAAGTTGGGAGCGGGAGTCCCTACGAGCAGTACTTC.

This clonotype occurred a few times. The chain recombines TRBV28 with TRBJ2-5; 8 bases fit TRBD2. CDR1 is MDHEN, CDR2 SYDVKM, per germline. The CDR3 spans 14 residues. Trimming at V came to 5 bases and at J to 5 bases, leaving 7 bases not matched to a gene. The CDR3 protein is CASSLLAEWETQYF. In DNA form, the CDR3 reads TGTGCCAGCAGTCTACTAGCGGAGTGGGAGACCCAGTACTTC.

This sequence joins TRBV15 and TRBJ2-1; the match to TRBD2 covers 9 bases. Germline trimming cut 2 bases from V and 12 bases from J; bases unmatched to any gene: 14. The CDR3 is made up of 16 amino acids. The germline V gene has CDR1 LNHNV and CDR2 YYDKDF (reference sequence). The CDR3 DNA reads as TGTGCCACCAGCAGAATTCCGGTTAGCGGGGGCCATTGGCAGTTCTTC. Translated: CATSRIPVSGGHWQFF.

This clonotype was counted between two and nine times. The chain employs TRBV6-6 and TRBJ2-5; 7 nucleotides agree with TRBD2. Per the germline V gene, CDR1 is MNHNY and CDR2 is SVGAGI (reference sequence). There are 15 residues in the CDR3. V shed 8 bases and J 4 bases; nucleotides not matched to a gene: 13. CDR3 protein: CASGPGLPMTETQYF. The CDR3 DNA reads TGTGCCAGCGGACCGGGACTACCCATGACAGAGACCCAGTACTTC.

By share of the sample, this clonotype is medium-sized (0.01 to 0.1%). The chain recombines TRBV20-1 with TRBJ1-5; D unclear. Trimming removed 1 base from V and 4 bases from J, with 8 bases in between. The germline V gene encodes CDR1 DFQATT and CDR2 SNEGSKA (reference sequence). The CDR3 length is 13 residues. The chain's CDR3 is CSARVLDNQPQHF. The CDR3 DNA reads TGCAGTGCTAGAGTACTGGATAATCAGCCCCAGCATTTT.

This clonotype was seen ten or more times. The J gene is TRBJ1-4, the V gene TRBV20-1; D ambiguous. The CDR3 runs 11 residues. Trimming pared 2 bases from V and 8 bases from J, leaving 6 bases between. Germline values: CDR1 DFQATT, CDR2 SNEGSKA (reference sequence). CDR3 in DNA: TGCAGTGCTAGACCGCGCGAAAAACTGTTTTTT. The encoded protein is CSARPREKLFF.

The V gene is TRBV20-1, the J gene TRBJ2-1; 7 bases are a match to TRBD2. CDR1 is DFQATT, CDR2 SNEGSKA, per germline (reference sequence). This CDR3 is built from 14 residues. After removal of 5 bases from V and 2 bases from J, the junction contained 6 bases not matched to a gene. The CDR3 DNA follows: TGCAGTGCTGACAGCGGGACTACCTACAATGAGCAGTTCTTC. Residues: CSADSGTTYNEQFF.

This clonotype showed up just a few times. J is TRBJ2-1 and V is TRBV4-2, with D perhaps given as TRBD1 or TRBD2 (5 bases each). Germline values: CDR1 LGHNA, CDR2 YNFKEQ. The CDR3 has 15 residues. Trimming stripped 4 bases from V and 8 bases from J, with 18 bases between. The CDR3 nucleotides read TGTGCCAGCAGCCGAGGGACGGGTAGAAGGGATGAGCAGTTCTTC. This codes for CASSRGTGRRDEQFF.

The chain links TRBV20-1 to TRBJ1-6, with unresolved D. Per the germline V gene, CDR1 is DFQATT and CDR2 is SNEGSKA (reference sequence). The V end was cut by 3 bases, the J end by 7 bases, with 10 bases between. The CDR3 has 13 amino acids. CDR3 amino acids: CSASWPANSPLHF. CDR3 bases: TGCAGTGCTAGTTGGCCGGCGAATTCACCCCTCCACTTT.

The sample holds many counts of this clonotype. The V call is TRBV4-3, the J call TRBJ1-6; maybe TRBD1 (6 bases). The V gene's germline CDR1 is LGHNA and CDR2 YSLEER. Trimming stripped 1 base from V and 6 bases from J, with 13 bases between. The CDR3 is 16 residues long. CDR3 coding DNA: TGCGCCAGCAGCCAAGTGGTGACAGGCGCTAATTCACCCCTCCACTTT. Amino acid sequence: CASSQVVTGANSPLHF.

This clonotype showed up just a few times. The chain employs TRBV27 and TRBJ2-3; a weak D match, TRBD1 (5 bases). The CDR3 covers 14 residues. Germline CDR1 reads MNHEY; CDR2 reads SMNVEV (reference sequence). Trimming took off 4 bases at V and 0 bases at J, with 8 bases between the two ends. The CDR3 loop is CASSSQGSTDTQYF. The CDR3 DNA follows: TGTGCCAGCAGTTCCCAGGGTAGCACAGATACGCAGTATTTT.

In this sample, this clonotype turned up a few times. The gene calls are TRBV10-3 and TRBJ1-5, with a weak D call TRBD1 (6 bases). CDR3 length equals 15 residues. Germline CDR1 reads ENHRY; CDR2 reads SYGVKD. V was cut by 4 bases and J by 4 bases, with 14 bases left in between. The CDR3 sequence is CAISGQGGKNQPQHF. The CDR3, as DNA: TGTGCCATCAGTGGCCAAGGGGGTAAAAATCAGCCCCAGCATTTT.

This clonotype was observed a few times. The CDR3 is CATTEGTAAYEQYF. The CDR3 bases are TGTGCCACCACCGAGGGGACAGCCGCCTACGAGCAGTACTTC. J is TRBJ2-7 and V is TRBV28, with TRBD1 identical over 7 bases. V lost 10 bases and J lost 2; bases outside the gene matches: 11. The CDR3 consists of 14 residues. CDR1 is MDHEN, CDR2 SYDVKM, per germline.

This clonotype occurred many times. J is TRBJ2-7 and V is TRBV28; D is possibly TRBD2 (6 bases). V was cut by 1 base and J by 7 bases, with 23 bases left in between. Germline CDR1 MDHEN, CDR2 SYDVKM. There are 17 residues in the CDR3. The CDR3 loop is CASSLLGRVAAFSEQYF. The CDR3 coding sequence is TGTGCCAGCAGTTTATTGGGACGAGTAGCGGCCTTCTCGGAGCAGTACTTC.

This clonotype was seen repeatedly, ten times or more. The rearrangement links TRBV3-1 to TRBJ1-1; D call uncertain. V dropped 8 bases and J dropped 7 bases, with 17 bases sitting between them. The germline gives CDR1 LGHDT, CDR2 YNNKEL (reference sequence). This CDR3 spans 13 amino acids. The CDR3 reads CASQLRGSNEAFF. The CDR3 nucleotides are TGTGCCAGCCAATTACGGGGTTCCAATGAAGCTTTCTTT. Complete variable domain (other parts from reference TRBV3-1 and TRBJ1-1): DTAVSQTPKYLVTQMGNDKSIKCEQNLGHDTMYWYKQDSKKFLKIMFSYNNKELIINETVPNRFSPKSPDKAHLNLHINSLELGDSAVYFCASQLRGSNEAFFGQGTRLTVV.

CDR3: CASSPQPRGGELFF. The CDR3 bases are TGCGCCAGCAGCCCCCAGCCCAGGGGCGGGGAGCTGTTTTTT. J is TRBJ2-2 and V is TRBV4-1; D is perhaps TRBD1 (6 bases). V was shortened by 4 bases and J by 7 bases, with 13 bases between the two germline ends. Germline V gene data show CDR1 as MGHRA and CDR2 as YSYEKL. There are 14 residues in the CDR3.

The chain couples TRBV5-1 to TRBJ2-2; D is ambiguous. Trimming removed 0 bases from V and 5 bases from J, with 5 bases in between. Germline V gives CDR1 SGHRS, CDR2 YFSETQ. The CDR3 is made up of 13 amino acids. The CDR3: CASSLGRTGELFF. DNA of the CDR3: TGCGCCAGCAGCTTGGGGAGAACCGGGGAGCTGTTTTTT.

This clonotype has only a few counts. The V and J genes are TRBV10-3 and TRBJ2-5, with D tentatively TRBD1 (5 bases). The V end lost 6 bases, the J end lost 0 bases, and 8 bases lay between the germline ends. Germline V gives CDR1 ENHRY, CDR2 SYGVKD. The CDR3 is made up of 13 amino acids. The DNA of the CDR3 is TGTGCCATCAGCACAGGTAACCAAGAGACCCAGTACTTC. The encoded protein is CAISTGNQETQYF.